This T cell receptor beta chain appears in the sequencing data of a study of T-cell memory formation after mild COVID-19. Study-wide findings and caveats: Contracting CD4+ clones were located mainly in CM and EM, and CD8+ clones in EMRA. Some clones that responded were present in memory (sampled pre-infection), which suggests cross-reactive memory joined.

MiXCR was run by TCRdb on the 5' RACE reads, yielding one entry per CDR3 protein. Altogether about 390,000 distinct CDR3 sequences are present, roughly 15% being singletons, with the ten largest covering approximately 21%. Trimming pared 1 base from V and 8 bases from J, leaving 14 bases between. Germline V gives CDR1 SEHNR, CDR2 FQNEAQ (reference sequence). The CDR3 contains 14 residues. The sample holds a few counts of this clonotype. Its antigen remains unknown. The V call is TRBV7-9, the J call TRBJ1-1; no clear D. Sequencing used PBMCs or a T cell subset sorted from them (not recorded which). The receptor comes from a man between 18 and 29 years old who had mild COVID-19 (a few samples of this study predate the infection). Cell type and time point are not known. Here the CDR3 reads CASSLGPHLTEAFF. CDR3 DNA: TGTGCCAGCAGCTTAGGTCCCCACCTGACCGAAGCTTTCTTT. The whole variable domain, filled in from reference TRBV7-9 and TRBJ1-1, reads DTGVSQNPRHKITKRGQNVTFRCDPISEHNRLYWYRQTLGQGPEFLTYFQNEAQLEKSRLLSDRFSAERPKGSFSTLEIQRTEQGDSAMYLCASSLGPHLTEAFFGQGTRLTVV.